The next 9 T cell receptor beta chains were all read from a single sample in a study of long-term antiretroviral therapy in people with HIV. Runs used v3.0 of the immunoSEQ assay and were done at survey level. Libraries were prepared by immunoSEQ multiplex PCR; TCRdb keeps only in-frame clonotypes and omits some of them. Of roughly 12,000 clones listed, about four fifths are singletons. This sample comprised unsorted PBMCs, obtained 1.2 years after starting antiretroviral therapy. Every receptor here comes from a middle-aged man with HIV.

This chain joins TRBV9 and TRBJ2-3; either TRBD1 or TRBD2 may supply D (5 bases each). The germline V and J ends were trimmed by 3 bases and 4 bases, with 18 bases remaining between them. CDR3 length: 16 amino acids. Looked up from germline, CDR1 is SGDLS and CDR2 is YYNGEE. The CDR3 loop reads CASSAHQGEGPDTQYF. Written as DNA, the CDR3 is TGTGCCAGCAGCGCTCACCAAGGCGAGGGGCCAGATACGCAGTATTTT.

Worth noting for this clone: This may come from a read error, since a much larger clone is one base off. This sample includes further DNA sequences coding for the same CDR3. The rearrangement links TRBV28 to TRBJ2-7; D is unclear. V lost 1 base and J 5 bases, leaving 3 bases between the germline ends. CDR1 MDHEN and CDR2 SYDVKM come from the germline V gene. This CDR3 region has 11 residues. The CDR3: CASSLSHEQYF. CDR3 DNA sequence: TGTGCCAGCAGTTTATCCCACGAGCAGTACTTC.

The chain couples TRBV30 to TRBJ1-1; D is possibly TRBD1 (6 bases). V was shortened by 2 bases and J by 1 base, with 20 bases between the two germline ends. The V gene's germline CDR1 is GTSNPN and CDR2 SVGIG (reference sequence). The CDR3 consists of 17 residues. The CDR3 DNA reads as TGTGCCTGGAGTCGAGGGTCATGGGGGCCCTCGAACACTGAAGCTTTCTTT. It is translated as CAWSRGSWGPSNTEAFF.

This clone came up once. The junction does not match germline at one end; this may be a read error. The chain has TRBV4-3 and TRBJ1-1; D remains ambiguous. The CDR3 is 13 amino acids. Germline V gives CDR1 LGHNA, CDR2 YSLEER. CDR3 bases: TGCGCCAGCAGCCTGGTTATACACGATGGCAGCCTCTTT. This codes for CASSLVIHDGSLF.

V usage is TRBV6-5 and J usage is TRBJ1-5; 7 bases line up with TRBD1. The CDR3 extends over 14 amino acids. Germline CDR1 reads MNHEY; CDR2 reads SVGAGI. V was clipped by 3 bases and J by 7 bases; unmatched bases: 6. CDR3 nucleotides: TGTGCCAGCAGTTATAGGACAGGAGGCCAGCCCCAGCATTTT. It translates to CASSYRTGGQPQHF.

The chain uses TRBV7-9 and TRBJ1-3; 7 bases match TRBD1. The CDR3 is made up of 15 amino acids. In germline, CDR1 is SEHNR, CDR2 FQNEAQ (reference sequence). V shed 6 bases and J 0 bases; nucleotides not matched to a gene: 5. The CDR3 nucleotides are TGTGCCAGCAGAGCTAGGGACAGCTCTGGAAACACCATATATTTT. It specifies CASRARDSSGNTIYF.

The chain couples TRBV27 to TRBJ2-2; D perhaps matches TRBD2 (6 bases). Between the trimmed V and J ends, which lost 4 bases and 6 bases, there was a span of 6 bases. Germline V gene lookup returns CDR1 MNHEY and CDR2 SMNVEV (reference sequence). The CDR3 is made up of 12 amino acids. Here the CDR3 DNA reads TGTGCCAGCAGTTGGGGGGCCGGGGAGCTGTTTTTT. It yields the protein CASSWGAGELFF.

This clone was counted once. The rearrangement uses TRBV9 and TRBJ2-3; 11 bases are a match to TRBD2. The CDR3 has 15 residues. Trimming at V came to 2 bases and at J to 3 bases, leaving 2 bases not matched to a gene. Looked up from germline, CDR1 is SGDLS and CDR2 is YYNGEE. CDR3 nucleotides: TGTGCCAGCAGCGTTCCTAGCGGGGGGACAGATACGCAGTATTTT. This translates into CASSVPSGGTDTQYF.

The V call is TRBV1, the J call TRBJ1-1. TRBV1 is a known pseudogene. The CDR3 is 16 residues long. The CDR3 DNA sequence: TGCACCAGCAGCCAGGGCGGGGAACTCCGGAACACTGAAGCTTTCTTT. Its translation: CTSSQGGELRNTEAFF.